The 24 T cell receptor beta chains below were found in one sample sequenced in a study of blood T cell repertoires in COVID-19. The repertoire was sequenced with immunoSEQ multiplex PCR; TCRdb's copy has only in-frame clones and lacks some. The table includes around 240,000 clones, about 88% detected once. Input material: peripheral blood. Source of these receptors: a man aged 35 to 55 with acute or convalescent COVID-19.

The chain has TRBV7-8 and TRBJ2-7; unclear D gene. Germline V lookup: CDR1 SGHVS, CDR2 FQNEAQ. This CDR3 is 13 amino acids long. The ends were cut back, 6 bases at V and 5 bases at J, with 14 bases in the middle. Here the CDR3 DNA reads TGTGCCAGCAGTGCTCTAGAGCATCACGAGCAGTACTTC. It is translated as CASSALEHHEQYF.

This clone was picked up a small number of times. The chain employs TRBV6-5 and TRBJ2-2, with TRBD1 matching over 10 bases. CDR3 size: 14 residues. Germline V gives CDR1 MNHEY, CDR2 SVGAGI. The CDR3 DNA is TGTTCAAGCGCGGGACAGGGGAGTGCCGGGGAGCTGTTTTTT. It is translated as CSSAGQGSAGELFF.

The gene calls are TRBV6-5 and TRBJ2-2; D ambiguous. CDR3 size: 15 residues. V was pared by 7 bases and J by 8 bases, with 20 bases between. Germline lookup yields CDR1 MNHEY and CDR2 SVGAGI. This CDR3 is CASTPLLQSGGELFF. As DNA, the CDR3 is TGTGCCAGCACCCCCCTCTTGCAGTCCGGGGGGGAGCTGTTTTTT.

V usage is TRBV5-1 and J usage is TRBJ1-4, with no clear D. The CDR3 covers 15 residues. V was clipped by 4 bases and J by 0 bases, with 10 bases between them. Germline V CDR1 and CDR2: SGHRS, YFSETQ. The CDR3 DNA reads as TGCGCCAGCAGCCTCTCGACTACAACTAATGAAAAACTGTTTTTT. It is translated as CASSLSTTTNEKLFF.

The chain carries TRBV18 and TRBJ1-1, with no clear D. This CDR3 has 13 residues. Germline CDR1 is KGHSH and CDR2 is LQKENI. V lost 0 bases to trimming and J lost 7 bases, with 9 bases between them. In DNA, the CDR3 is TGTGCCAGCTCACCACCCAGCAGGCTTGAAGCTTTCTTT. Translated, it gives CASSPPSRLEAFF.

The rearrangement links TRBV5-8 to TRBJ2-5; the match to TRBD2 covers 11 bases. V lost 5 bases and J lost 13; bases outside the gene matches: 13. The germline V gene encodes CDR1 SGHTS and CDR2 YDEGEE. This CDR3 spans 14 amino acids. The CDR3, as DNA: TGTGCCAGCAGTTATACTAGCGGGGGCCCTACCTGGTACTTC. Its translation: CASSYTSGGPTWYF. The full variable domain, its missing parts supplied by reference TRBV5-8 and TRBJ2-5, is EAGVTQSPTHLIKTRGQQATLRCSPISGHTSVYWYQQALGLGLQFLLWYDEGEERNRGNFPPRFSGRQFPNYSSELNVNALELEDSALYLCASSYTSGGPTWYFGPGTRLLVL.

The genes are TRBV4-2 and TRBJ2-1; TRBD2 agrees at 10 bases. The CDR3 is 16 residues long. Germline trimming cut 0 bases from V and 3 bases from J; bases unmatched to any gene: 2. Germline V gene sequence: CDR1 LGHNA, CDR2 YNFKEQ. The DNA of the CDR3 is TGTGCCAGCAGCCAAGAACGACTAGCGGGCTACAATGAGCAGTTCTTC. This sequence encodes CASSQERLAGYNEQFF.

V and J are TRBV2 and TRBJ1-1; D gene ambiguous. Germline V CDR1 and CDR2: SNHLY, FYNNEI. V lost 7 bases, J lost 1 base, and 13 bases lay in between. This CDR3 region has 14 residues. The CDR3 DNA reads as TGTGCCAGCAATGGCAGGCAACAGAACACTGAAGCTTTCTTT. Its protein product is CASNGRQQNTEAFF.

V usage is TRBV7-8 and J usage is TRBJ2-2, with 9 bases that match TRBD2. From germline, CDR1 is SGHVS and CDR2 FQNEAQ. The CDR3 length is 19 residues. The V and J ends lost 2 bases and 4 bases, in that order; junction bases with no gene match: 14. The CDR3 here is CASSLIGTSRRPSTGELFF. CDR3 bases: TGTGCCAGCAGCTTAATCGGGACTAGCCGTCGTCCGAGCACCGGGGAGCTGTTTTTT.

This chain uses TRBV6-2 or TRBV6-3 with TRBJ2-2; 9 positions agree with TRBD2. With 8 bases clipped from V and 5 bases from J, the junction kept 6 bases outside the gene matches. The CDR3 extends over 14 amino acids. Per germline, CDR1 MNHEY and CDR2 SVGEGT. CDR3 sequence: CASCLSGGTGELFF. The CDR3 DNA reads TGTGCCAGCTGTTTGAGCGGGGGGACCGGGGAGCTGTTTTTT.

The chain employs TRBV27 and TRBJ2-1; D perhaps matches TRBD2 (5 bases). With 2 bases removed from V and 0 bases from J, the gap between germline ends came to 11 bases. Germline values: CDR1 MNHEY, CDR2 SMNVEV (reference sequence). There are 16 residues in the CDR3. The CDR3 loop is CASSLEGPSSYNEQFF. In DNA form, the CDR3 reads TGTGCCAGCAGTTTAGAGGGCCCTAGCTCCTACAATGAGCAGTTCTTC.

This chain uses TRBV7-9 with TRBJ1-4, with a weak D call TRBD1 (6 bases). Trimming cost V 5 bases and J 4 bases, with 11 bases left between them. From germline, CDR1 is SEHNR and CDR2 FQNEAQ (reference sequence). The CDR3 is 14 residues long. The DNA for the CDR3 is TGTGCCAGCAGCGCAGGGGATCATAATGAAAAACTGTTTTTT. Translation gives CASSAGDHNEKLFF.

V usage is TRBV28 and J usage is TRBJ1-5; 9 nucleotides line up with TRBD1. CDR1 is MDHEN, CDR2 SYDVKM, per germline. Trimming took 4 bases from V and 11 from J; bases not matched to a gene: 9. CDR3 size: 14 residues. The CDR3 spells CASSSTGGGSAQHF. Here the CDR3 DNA reads TGTGCCAGCAGTTCAACAGGGGGCGGGTCGGCCCAGCATTTT.

The V gene is TRBV11-2, the J gene TRBJ1-2; 9 bases agree with TRBD1. Germline V gene lookup returns CDR1 SGHAT and CDR2 FQNNGV. With 5 bases clipped from V and 5 bases from J, the junction kept 6 bases outside the gene matches. The length of the CDR3 is 14 residues. DNA of the CDR3: TGTGCCAGCAGCCCAGGGACAGGGAGATATGGCTACACCTTC. Amino acids: CASSPGTGRYGYTF. Full variable domain (rest looked up from reference TRBV11-2 and TRBJ1-2): EAGVAQSPRYKIIEKRQSVAFWCNPISGHATLYWYQQILGQGPKLLIQFQNNGVVDDSQLPKDRFSAERLKGVDSTLKIQPAKLEDSAVYLCASSPGTGRYGYTFGSGTRLTVV.

A single count supports this clone. The rearrangement links TRBV5-1 to TRBJ1-1; 8 nucleotides align to TRBD1. V lost 0 bases, J lost 3 bases, and 7 bases stayed unmatched. Per germline, CDR1 SGHRS and CDR2 YFSETQ. The CDR3 length is 16 residues. The CDR3 nucleotides read TGCGCCAGCAGCTTGGCCGTGGGACAGGAGGACACTGAAGCTTTCTTT. Its protein is CASSLAVGQEDTEAFF.

The genes are TRBV7-6 and TRBJ2-3, with 11 nucleotides matching TRBD2. Trimming at V came to 5 bases and at J to 5 bases, leaving 9 bases not matched to a gene. The CDR3 covers 16 residues. Germline V gene lookup returns CDR1 SGHVS and CDR2 FNYEAQ. CDR3: CASSPTSGGGLDTQYF. The CDR3 DNA sequence: TGTGCCAGCAGCCCCACTAGCGGGGGTGGGTTAGATACGCAGTATTTT. The full variable domain, in which reference TRBV7-6 and TRBJ2-3 provide the parts outside the CDR3, is GAGVSQSPRYKVTKRGQDVALRCDPISGHVSLYWYRQALGQGPEFLTYFNYEAQQDKSGLPNDRFSAERPEGSISTLTIQRTEQRDSAMYRCASSPTSGGGLDTQYFGPGTRLTVL.

V is TRBV15 and J is TRBJ1-5; D is possibly TRBD1 (5 bases). V lost 2 bases, J lost 5 bases, and 16 bases lay in between. The CDR3 has 16 amino acids. The germline V gene has CDR1 LNHNV and CDR2 YYDKDF (reference sequence). The CDR3 loop is CATSRPSGGAYQPQHF. DNA of the CDR3: TGTGCCACCAGCAGACCCTCAGGTGGGGCCTATCAGCCCCAGCATTTT.

This clone was observed a single time. This chain joins TRBV7-9 and TRBJ1-1; 7 positions agree with TRBD1. V shed 5 bases and J 2 bases; nucleotides not matched to a gene: 8. The CDR3 length is 15 residues. Germline-derived CDR1 and CDR2 are SEHNR and FQNEAQ (reference sequence). CDR3 sequence: CASSPSGTVNTEAFF. CDR3 nucleotides: TGTGCCAGCAGCCCTTCCGGGACAGTAAACACTGAAGCTTTCTTT.

This chain joins TRBV5-1 and TRBJ1-2; TRBD1 matches 7 bases. The germline CDR1 and CDR2 sequences are SGHRS and YFSETQ. The length of the CDR3 is 16 residues. With 0 bases clipped from V and 0 bases from J, the junction kept 5 bases outside the gene matches. CDR3 in DNA: TGCGCCAGCAGCTTGGGGGGACAGAACACTAACTATGGCTACACCTTC. The encoded protein is CASSLGGQNTNYGYTF.

This sequence joins TRBV16 and TRBJ1-1; the match to TRBD1 covers 10 bases. This CDR3 contains 14 residues. Germline V CDR1 and CDR2: KGHSY, FQNENV. The V and J ends lost 5 bases and 1 base, in that order; junction bases with no gene match: 1. The CDR3 is CASSGQGGNTEAFF. CDR3 DNA sequence: TGTGCCAGCAGCGGACAGGGGGGGAACACTGAAGCTTTCTTT.

The chain combines TRBV27 with TRBJ1-4, with D unresolved. The CDR3 is 16 amino acids. V was trimmed by 2 bases and J by 6 bases, leaving 16 bases between them. The germline gives CDR1 MNHEY, CDR2 SMNVEV (reference sequence). The CDR3 loop reads CASSLNGSPSDEKLFF. For the CDR3, the DNA is TGTGCCAGCAGTTTAAATGGCAGTCCTAGCGATGAAAAACTGTTTTTT.

This sequence joins TRBV9 and TRBJ2-5; a possible D gene is TRBD1 (6 bases). V was clipped by 1 base and J by 5 bases, with 15 bases between them. The CDR3 covers 15 residues. Germline V gene sequence: CDR1 SGDLS, CDR2 YYNGEE. The CDR3 DNA reads as TGTGCCAGCAGCGTAATGGGGGCCGGTCGGGAGACCCAGTACTTC. Protein sequence: CASSVMGAGRETQYF. The full variable domain, completed using reference TRBV9 and TRBJ2-5, is DSGVTQTPKHLITATGQRVTLRCSPRSGDLSVYWYQQSLDQGLQFLIQYYNGEERAKGNILERFSAQQFPDLHSELNLSSLELGDSALYFCASSVMGAGRETQYFGPGTRLLVL.

The chain employs TRBV27 and TRBJ2-2; D unresolved. The CDR3 loop spans 13 amino acids. Germline CDR1 is MNHEY and CDR2 is SMNVEV (reference sequence). The germline V and J ends were trimmed by 4 bases and 5 bases, with 8 bases remaining between them. The CDR3 DNA is TGTGCCAGCAGTTCCCATCAGACCGGGGAGCTGTTTTTT. Translated, it gives CASSSHQTGELFF.

With respect to this clone: At one end, the junction sequence differs from germline, possibly due to a read error. Other DNA variants within this sample encode the same CDR3. The V gene is TRBV19, the J gene TRBJ2-5; 12 bases line up with TRBD2. The CDR3 sequence is 16 residues long. Germline V gene data show CDR1 as LNHDA and CDR2 as SQIVND (reference sequence). The CDR3 loop reads CASSPSSGGAWETQYF. The CDR3 nucleotides are TGTGCCAGTAGTCCCTCTAGCGGGGGGGCTTGGGAGACCCAATACTTC.